The 32 T cell receptor beta chains listed next were all sequenced from one sample in a study of regulatory T cells in long-lasting Graves disease. Construction of the TCR beta libraries employed iRepertoire HTBI primers in conjunction with Arm-PCR of CDR3 regions. Via MiXCR, TCRdb re-called the multiplex PCR reads, giving one row per CDR3 protein. Of more than 300,000 distinct CDR3 sequences listed, approximately 23% are singletons. The time point is: persistent/refractory GD, antithyroid drugs over 5 years with positive TRAb. Isolated PBMC RNA provided the starting material for the TCR library. The material was peripheral blood mononuclear cells (PBMCs), obtained when the disease was refractory, from a patient treated with antithyroid drugs. The receptors originated from a woman between 35 and 50 years old with Graves disease.

This chain links TRBV9 with TRBJ2-5; D uncertain. The CDR3 consists of 14 residues. The germline V gene has CDR1 SGDLS and CDR2 YYNGEE. The ends were cut back, 0 bases at V and 3 bases at J, with 9 bases in the middle. The CDR3 coding sequence is TGTGCCAGCAGCGTAGAGCCAGGAGAAGAGACCCAGTACTTC. It translates to CASSVEPGEETQYF.

This clonotype was detected ten times or more. The chain has TRBV11-2 and TRBJ1-6; D remains ambiguous. V gave up 1 base and J gave up 11 bases, with 9 bases separating them. CDR3 length equals 13 residues. Germline loops: CDR1 SGHAT, CDR2 FQNNGV. The CDR3 loop reads CASSLVERAPLHF. CDR3 in DNA: TGTGCCAGCAGCTTAGTTGAGAGAGCACCCCTCCACTTT.

This clonotype was observed once. This chain connects TRBV28 to TRBJ1-2; weak D call: TRBD1 (6 bases). This CDR3 has 14 residues. Germline V gives CDR1 MDHEN, CDR2 SYDVKM. V was clipped by 2 bases and J by 6 bases, with 13 bases between them. As DNA, the CDR3 is TGTGCCAGCAGTTTAGGTGGCCAGGGGAATGGCTACACCTTC. Encoded protein: CASSLGGQGNGYTF.

The chain combines TRBV2 with TRBJ2-3; 10 positions match TRBD2. V shed 2 bases and J 3 bases; nucleotides not matched to a gene: 8. Germline V gene lookup returns CDR1 SNHLY and CDR2 FYNNEI. The length of the CDR3 is 17 residues. The CDR3 is CASSESPSGRGTDTQYF. CDR3 coding DNA: TGTGCCAGCAGTGAATCCCCGAGCGGGAGGGGGACAGATACGCAGTATTTT.

This clonotype has a count of ten or more. This chain links TRBV28 with TRBJ2-7; 10 bases map to TRBD2. V was clipped by 6 bases and J by 1 base; unmatched bases: 6. The CDR3 spans 15 residues. Germline assignment: CDR1 MDHEN and CDR2 SYDVKM. CDR3 protein: CASSRLAGPSYEQYF. DNA of the CDR3: TGTGCCAGCAGCAGACTAGCGGGCCCGTCCTACGAGCAGTACTTC. Supplemented by reference TRBV28 and TRBJ2-7, the full variable domain reads DVKVTQSSRYLVKRTGEKVFLECVQDMDHENMFWYRQDPGLGLRLIYFSYDVKMKEKGDIPEGYSVSREKKERFSLILESASTNQTSMYLCASSRLAGPSYEQYFGPGTRLTVT.

CDR3 sequence reads: CASSWGRDRVTYEQYF. CDR3 DNA: TGCGCCAGCAGCTGGGGCCGGGACAGGGTTACCTACGAGCAGTACTTC. The chain links TRBV5-1 to TRBJ2-7; TRBD1 matches 9 bases. Germline values: CDR1 SGHRS, CDR2 YFSETQ. There are 16 residues in the CDR3. The trim removed 3 bases at V and 2 bases at J, leaving 9 bases unmatched.

The chain carries TRBV6-1 and TRBJ1-6; 7 positions agree with TRBD1. The CDR3 sequence is 15 residues long. The germline V gene encodes CDR1 MNHNS and CDR2 SASEGT. Trimming removed 5 bases from V and 7 bases from J; junction bases left unmatched: 8. CDR3 DNA sequence: TGTGCCAGCAGTCAGGGGGGGCATCTGAATTCACCCCTCCACTTT. Protein product: CASSQGGHLNSPLHF.

This clonotype was seen many times. The chain is built from TRBV5-5 and TRBJ1-1; weak D call: TRBD1 (5 bases). Germline values: CDR1 SGHKS, CDR2 YYEKEE (reference sequence). CDR3 length equals 13 residues. V was pared by 2 bases and J by 7 bases, with 12 bases between. CDR3 protein: CASSFTGTNEAFF. DNA of the CDR3: TGTGCCAGCAGCTTTACCGGGACTAATGAAGCTTTCTTT.

The chain carries TRBV28 and TRBJ1-2, with unresolved D. The germline V and J ends were trimmed by 5 bases and 1 base, with 14 bases remaining between them. Germline V gene lookup returns CDR1 MDHEN and CDR2 SYDVKM. This CDR3 is built from 15 residues. CDR3 bases: TGTGCCAGCAGTCTAGATAGGCCTTATAACTATGGCTACACCTTC. Encoded protein: CASSLDRPYNYGYTF.

This clonotype was observed a few times. A read error may be the cause here, since a much bigger clone is one base away. The chain links TRBV28 to TRBJ2-2, with 7 bases that match TRBD1. Germline V gene data show CDR1 as MDHEN and CDR2 as SYDVKM. The CDR3 has 13 residues. The CDR3 sequence is CANSLQGPGELFF. The CDR3 DNA follows: TGTGCCAACAGTTTACAGGGGCCAGGGGAGCTGTTTTTT.

With respect to this clonotype: One end of the junction fails to match germline, which may point to a read error. This chain links TRBV27 with TRBJ2-7; weak D call: TRBD2 (6 bases). The CDR3 runs to 14 residues. Germline V gives CDR1 MNHEY, CDR2 SMNVEV (reference sequence). CDR3 residues: CASSLGLSPYEQCF. The CDR3 nucleotides are TGTGCCAGCAGTCTGGGACTTTCGCCCTACGAGCAGTGCTTC.

This clonotype was seen ten or more times. The chain carries TRBV28 and TRBJ2-7, with 7 bases that match TRBD1. The germline V gene has CDR1 MDHEN and CDR2 SYDVKM. The CDR3 is made up of 15 amino acids. The V and J ends lost 4 bases and 1 base, in that order; junction bases with no gene match: 7. The CDR3 DNA reads as TGTGCCAGCAGTTCTTTCTCGACAGGGTCCTACGAGCAGTACTTC. Protein: CASSSFSTGSYEQYF.

This clonotype was counted ten times or more. The rearrangement joins TRBV27 to TRBJ2-5, with 7 nucleotides matching TRBD1. CDR1 is MNHEY and CDR2 is SMNVEV in the germline V gene (reference sequence). V lost 4 bases, J lost 4 bases, and 24 bases stayed unmatched. The CDR3 loop spans 20 amino acids. The CDR3 nucleotides are TGTGCCAGCAGTTCCGCCGACAGGGCCACCGGGTGGGGGCTTGGAGAGACCCAGTACTTC. It yields the protein CASSSADRATGWGLGETQYF.

As concerns this clonotype: A much larger clonotype is one base distant, so this may be a read error. The chain recombines TRBV28 with TRBJ1-2; D is unclear. Germline values: CDR1 MDHEN, CDR2 SYDVKM. Trimming removed 3 bases from V and 5 bases from J, with 10 bases in between. This CDR3 is built from 13 residues. CDR3 DNA: TGTGCCAGCAGTTTTTCTGAAGTTTATGGCTACACCTTC. Translating gives CASSFSEVYGYTF.

The chain links TRBV5-6 to TRBJ1-2; possibly TRBD1 for D (6 bases). V lost 7 bases to trimming and J lost 4 bases, with 14 bases between them. Germline CDR1 reads SGHDT; CDR2 reads YYEEEE. The CDR3 covers 13 residues. CDR3 residues: CASSLQGIYGYTF. CDR3 nucleotides: TGTGCCAGCTCGCTTCAGGGGATCTATGGCTACACCTTC.

This clonotype was counted at least ten times. V gene TRBV28 combines with J gene TRBJ1-2, with TRBD1 matching 8 bases. Germline V gives CDR1 MDHEN, CDR2 SYDVKM. CDR3 length: 13 residues. With 6 bases clipped from V and 8 bases from J, the junction kept 8 bases outside the gene matches. The CDR3 here is CASRGTGREGYTF. CDR3 sequence (DNA): TGTGCCAGCAGGGGGACAGGCCGGGAAGGCTACACCTTC.

The J gene is TRBJ2-2, the V gene TRBV27; weak D call: TRBD1 (6 bases). V was trimmed by 2 bases and J by 5 bases, leaving 12 bases between them. The CDR3 is made up of 15 amino acids. Per germline, CDR1 MNHEY and CDR2 SMNVEV (reference sequence). CDR3 loop: CASSLVFTGTGELFF. The CDR3 DNA reads as TGTGCCAGCAGTTTAGTCTTTACAGGGACCGGGGAGCTGTTTTTT.

This clonotype came up a few times. The chain combines TRBV7-6 with TRBJ2-7, with 8 positions matching TRBD1. The CDR3 is made up of 14 amino acids. Germline loops: CDR1 SGHVS, CDR2 FNYEAQ. V lost 5 bases and J lost 3; bases outside the gene matches: 6. CDR3 sequence (DNA): TGTGCCAGCAGCCCCCGGACAGGGCGCTACGAGCAGTACTTC. This encodes CASSPRTGRYEQYF.

This clonotype was counted only a few times. V gene TRBV6-5 combines with J gene TRBJ1-1, with unresolved D. The CDR3 totals 13 residues. Germline-derived CDR1 and CDR2 are MNHEY and SVGAGI. The germline V and J ends were trimmed by 0 bases and 4 bases, with 6 bases remaining between them. CDR3 nucleotide sequence: TGTGCCAGCAGTTACTCGAGAGGCACTGAAGCTTTCTTT. This gives the protein CASSYSRGTEAFF.

V and J are TRBV20-1 and TRBJ2-7; the match to TRBD2 covers 8 bases. Germline CDR1 is DFQATT and CDR2 is SNEGSKA (reference sequence). This CDR3 is built from 13 residues. The V gene end was trimmed by 4 bases and the J gene end by 5 bases; junction bases not matched to a gene: 7. CDR3 protein: CSANLAGMNEQYF. Written as DNA, the CDR3 is TGCAGTGCTAACTTAGCGGGAATGAACGAGCAGTACTTC.

This clonotype came up a few times. The V and J genes are TRBV19 and TRBJ1-1, with D tentatively TRBD1 (6 bases). V dropped 9 bases and J dropped 1 base, with 9 bases sitting between them. Germline V lookup: CDR1 LNHDA, CDR2 SQIVND (reference sequence). The CDR3 sequence is 12 residues long. The CDR3 protein is CASLTGNTEAFF. CDR3 DNA sequence: TGTGCCAGCCTGACAGGGAACACTGAAGCTTTCTTT.

This clonotype was counted ten times or more. The chain combines TRBV20-1 with TRBJ2-7; unclear D gene. The V and J ends lost 3 bases and 4 bases respectively, with 7 bases between them. The CDR3 runs to 11 residues. CDR1 and CDR2 (germline): DFQATT, SNEGSKA (reference sequence). The CDR3 loop reads CSASLSYEQYF. DNA for the CDR3: TGCAGTGCTAGCCTCAGTTACGAGCAGTACTTC.

Only a few counts were recorded for this clonotype. The V and J genes are TRBV12-3 or TRBV12-4 and TRBJ2-2; unclear D gene. V dropped 2 bases and J dropped 1 base, with 8 bases sitting between them. The CDR3 consists of 15 residues. CDR3 bases: TGTGCCAGCAGTTTACAATTCTTGAACACCGGGGAGCTGTTTTTT. Protein sequence: CASSLQFLNTGELFF.

The chain has TRBV7-2 and TRBJ2-7; 10 bases are a match to TRBD2. This CDR3 spans 15 amino acids. V lost 5 bases, J lost 0 bases, and 4 bases stayed unmatched. Germline values: CDR1 SGHTA, CDR2 FQGNSA. The CDR3 DNA follows: TGTGCCAGCAGCCCCACTAGCGGGAACTCCTACGAGCAGTACTTC. As protein: CASSPTSGNSYEQYF.

This clonotype occurred many times. This sequence joins TRBV28 and TRBJ2-7; 8 nucleotides match TRBD1. CDR1 is MDHEN and CDR2 is SYDVKM in the germline V gene. The CDR3 runs 16 residues. V gave up 6 bases and J gave up 1 base; unmatched junction bases: 11. The CDR3: CASSHTGDRLSYEQYF. The CDR3 DNA sequence: TGTGCCAGCAGCCACACAGGGGACAGGCTTTCCTACGAGCAGTACTTC.

This clonotype has a handful of counts. This chain joins TRBV19 and TRBJ1-1, with 12 bases aligning to TRBD1. J lost 3 bases, V lost 9 bases, and 8 bases had no gene match. The CDR3 consists of 15 residues. Looked up from germline, CDR1 is LNHDA and CDR2 is SQIVND (reference sequence). The CDR3 sequence: CASRDRGRGDTEAFF. The CDR3 nucleotides read TGTGCCAGCCGGGACAGGGGGCGCGGAGACACTGAAGCTTTCTTT.

This clonotype appeared many times. The CDR3 loop reads CASGLGGRGETQYF. In DNA, the CDR3 is TGTGCTAGTGGTCTGGGAGGACGCGGAGAGACCCAGTACTTC. This chain links TRBV12-5 with TRBJ2-5; possibly TRBD2 for D (6 bases). The CDR3 is made up of 14 amino acids. Looked up from germline, CDR1 is LGHNT and CDR2 is FRNRAP. V was shortened by 5 bases and J by 4 bases, with 14 bases between the two germline ends.

This clonotype was seen a few times. The V gene is TRBV6-2 or TRBV6-3, the J gene TRBJ2-2; either TRBD1 or TRBD2 may fit D (5 bases each). This CDR3 contains 11 residues. With 7 bases removed from V and 16 bases from J, the gap between germline ends came to 16 bases. Germline CDR1 MNHEY, CDR2 SVGEGT. CDR3 coding DNA: TGTGCCAGCACCGAAGGGACCTTGCAGTTTTTT. Translated, it gives CASTEGTLQFF.

This clonotype was picked up a small number of times. The J gene is TRBJ2-6, the V gene TRBV20-1; maybe TRBD1 (5 bases). The germline V and J ends were trimmed by 0 bases and 2 bases, with 11 bases remaining between them. This CDR3 is built from 16 residues. CDR1 is DFQATT, CDR2 SNEGSKA, per germline (reference sequence). The DNA of the CDR3 is TGCAGTGCTAGAGACCCCTCAGGGCCTGGGGCCAACGTCCTGACTTTC. Protein sequence: CSARDPSGPGANVLTF.

The chain has TRBV28 and TRBJ1-3; D may be TRBD1 (5 bases). V was shortened by 5 bases and J by 4 bases, with 12 bases between the two germline ends. This CDR3 is 14 amino acids long. Germline CDR1 is MDHEN and CDR2 is SYDVKM. The CDR3 sequence: CASSPPTGGNTIYF. The CDR3 coding sequence is TGTGCCAGCAGTCCCCCAACAGGAGGAAACACCATATATTTT.

As for this clonotype: One junction end disagrees with the germline gene, perhaps due to a read error. V gene TRBV7-2 combines with J gene TRBJ2-7; D remains unclear. Germline CDR1 SGHTA, CDR2 FQGNSA. The CDR3 runs to 14 residues. The CDR3 DNA reads TGTGTCAGCAGCTTCCCGGGTTTCCCCTACGAGCAGTACTTC. This sequence encodes CVSSFPGFPYEQYF.

This clonotype was found a few times. The chain combines TRBV10-3 with TRBJ2-1, with 10 bases fitting TRBD2. J gave up 5 bases and V 1 base, and 14 bases lay outside the gene matches. CDR3 size: 19 residues. CDR1 ENHRY and CDR2 SYGVKD come from the germline V gene. The CDR3 DNA reads as TGTGCCATCAGTGAGTACCTACTAGCGGGAAAGGATGTAGACAATGAGCAGTTCTTC. Translation gives CAISEYLLAGKDVDNEQFF.